This T cell receptor (beta chain) comes out of a study of CD8+ T cells in alopecia areata. About the study: For 6 to 18 months, tofacitinib was taken, and 6 months off drug followed. Findings of the study overall: Patients shared TCRs less clearly than mice did, possibly owing to HLA.

As for treatment: oral pan-JAK inhibitor, 5-10 mg twice daily. CD4+ and CD8+ T cells were sorted from PBMCs. TCR sequencing used cDNA made by reverse transcription of extracted RNA. Here immunoSEQ multiplex PCR was the method, and the copy in TCRdb shows in-frame clones only, minus some. This sample yields some 99,000 clones, of which under 70% are seen a single time; less than 20% belongs to the top ten. Only one count was recorded for this clone. Antigen: not known. This CDR3 is 16 amino acids long. The V end lost 3 bases, the J end lost 0 bases, and 12 bases lay between the germline ends. The V gene's germline CDR1 is SNHLY and CDR2 FYNNEI.

The sequence was obtained from a human donor with alopecia areata. V is TRBV2 and J is TRBJ1-5; possibly TRBD1 for D (5 bases). The sequences come from CD8+ T cells sorted from blood, collected at week 4, from a patient treated with tofacitinib. As DNA, the CDR3 is TGTGCCAGCAGTGATGCAGGGACTAATAGCAATCAGCCCCAGCATTTT. Amino acids: CASSDAGTNSNQPQHF.